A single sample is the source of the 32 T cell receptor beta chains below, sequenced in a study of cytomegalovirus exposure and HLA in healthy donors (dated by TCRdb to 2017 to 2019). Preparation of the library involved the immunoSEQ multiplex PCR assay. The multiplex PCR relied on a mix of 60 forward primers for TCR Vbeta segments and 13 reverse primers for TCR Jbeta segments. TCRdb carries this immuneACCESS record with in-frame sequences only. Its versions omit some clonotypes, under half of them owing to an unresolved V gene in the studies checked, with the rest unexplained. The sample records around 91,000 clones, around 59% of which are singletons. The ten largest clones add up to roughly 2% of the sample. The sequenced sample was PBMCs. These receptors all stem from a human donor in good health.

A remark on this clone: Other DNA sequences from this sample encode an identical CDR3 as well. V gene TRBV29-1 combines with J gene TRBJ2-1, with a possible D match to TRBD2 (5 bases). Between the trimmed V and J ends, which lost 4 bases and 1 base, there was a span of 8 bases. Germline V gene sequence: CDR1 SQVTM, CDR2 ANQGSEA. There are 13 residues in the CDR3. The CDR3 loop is CSVGRGSYNEQFF. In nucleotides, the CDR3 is TGCAGCGTTGGACGGGGTTCCTACAATGAGCAGTTCTTC.

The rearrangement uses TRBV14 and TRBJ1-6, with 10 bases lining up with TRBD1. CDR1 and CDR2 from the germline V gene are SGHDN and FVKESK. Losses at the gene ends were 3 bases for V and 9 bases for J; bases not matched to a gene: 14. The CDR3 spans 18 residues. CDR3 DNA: TGTGCCAGCAGCCAGACACGTCGGACAGGGGGTCGCGCTTCACCCCTCCACTTT. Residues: CASSQTRRTGGRASPLHF.

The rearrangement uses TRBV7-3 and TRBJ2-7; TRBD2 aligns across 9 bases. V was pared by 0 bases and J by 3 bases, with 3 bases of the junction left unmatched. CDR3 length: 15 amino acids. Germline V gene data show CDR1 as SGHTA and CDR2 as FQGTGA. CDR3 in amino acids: CASSLTSGGLYEQYF. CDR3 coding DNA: TGTGCCAGCAGCTTAACTAGCGGGGGCCTCTACGAGCAGTACTTC.

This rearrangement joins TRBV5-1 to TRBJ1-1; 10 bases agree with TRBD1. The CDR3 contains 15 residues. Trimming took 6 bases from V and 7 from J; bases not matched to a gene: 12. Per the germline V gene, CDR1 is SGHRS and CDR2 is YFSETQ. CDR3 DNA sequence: TGCGCCAGCAAATCGAGAGGGACAGGGGCTAGTGAAGCTTTCTTT. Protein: CASKSRGTGASEAFF.

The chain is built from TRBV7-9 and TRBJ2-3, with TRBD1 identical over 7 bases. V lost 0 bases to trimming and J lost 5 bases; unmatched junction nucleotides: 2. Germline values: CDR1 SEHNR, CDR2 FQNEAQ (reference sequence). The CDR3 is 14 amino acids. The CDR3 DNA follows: TGTGCCAGCAGCTTAGCAGGGGGCGAAGATACGCAGTATTTT. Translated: CASSLAGGEDTQYF.

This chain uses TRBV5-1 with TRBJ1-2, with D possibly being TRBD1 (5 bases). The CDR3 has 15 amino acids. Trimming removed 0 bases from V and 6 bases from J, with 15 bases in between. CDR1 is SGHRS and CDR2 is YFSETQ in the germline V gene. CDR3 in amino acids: CASSLGGGGRDGYTF. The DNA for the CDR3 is TGCGCCAGCAGCTTGGGCGGCGGGGGAAGGGATGGCTACACCTTC.

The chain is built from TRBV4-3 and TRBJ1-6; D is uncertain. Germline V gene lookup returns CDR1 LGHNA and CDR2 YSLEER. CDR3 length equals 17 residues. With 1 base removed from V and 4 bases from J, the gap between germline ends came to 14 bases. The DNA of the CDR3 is TGCGCCAGCAGCCAAGTTTGGGGAGACCCGTATAATTCACCCCTCCACTTT. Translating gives CASSQVWGDPYNSPLHF.

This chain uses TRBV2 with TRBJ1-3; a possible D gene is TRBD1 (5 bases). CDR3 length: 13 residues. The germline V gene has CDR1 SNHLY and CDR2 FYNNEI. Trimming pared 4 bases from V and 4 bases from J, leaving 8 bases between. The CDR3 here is CASSAGLGNTIYF. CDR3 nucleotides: TGTGCCAGCAGTGCAGGGCTCGGAAACACCATATATTTT.

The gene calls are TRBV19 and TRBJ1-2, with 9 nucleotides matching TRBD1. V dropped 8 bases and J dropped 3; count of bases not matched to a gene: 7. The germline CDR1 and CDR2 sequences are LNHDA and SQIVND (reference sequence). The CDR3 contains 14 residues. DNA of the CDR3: TGTGCCAGTTCTCGGACAGGGGAGGACTATGGCTACACCTTC. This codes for CASSRTGEDYGYTF.

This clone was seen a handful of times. The CDR3 DNA is TGTGCCAGTAGTAGAGTAACAGGGACGGGGGAGACCCAGTACTTC. The encoded protein is CASSRVTGTGETQYF. V is TRBV19 and J is TRBJ2-5; D perhaps matches TRBD1 (6 bases). Germline CDR1 is LNHDA and CDR2 is SQIVND (reference sequence). V was cut by 4 bases and J by 5 bases, with 17 bases left in between. CDR3 length: 15 residues.

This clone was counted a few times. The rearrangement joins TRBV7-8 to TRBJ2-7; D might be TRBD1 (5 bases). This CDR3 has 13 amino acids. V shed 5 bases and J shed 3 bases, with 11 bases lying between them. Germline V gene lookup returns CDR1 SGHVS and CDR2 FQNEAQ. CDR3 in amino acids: CASSLDSIYEQYF. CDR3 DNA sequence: TGTGCCAGCAGCCTCGACAGTATCTACGAGCAGTACTTC.

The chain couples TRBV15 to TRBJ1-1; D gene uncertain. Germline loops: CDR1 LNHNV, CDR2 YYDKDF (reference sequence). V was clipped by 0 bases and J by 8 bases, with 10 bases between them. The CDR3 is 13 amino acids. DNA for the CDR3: TGTGCCACCAGCAGAGATTTAGAAAGAGAAGCTTTCTTT. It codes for CATSRDLEREAFF. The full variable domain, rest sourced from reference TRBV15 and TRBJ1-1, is DAMVIQNPRYQVTQFGKPVTLSCSQTLNHNVMYWYQQKSSQAPKLLFHYYDKDFNNEADTPDNFQSRRPNTSFCFLDIRSPGLGDTAMYLCATSRDLEREAFFGQGTRLTVV.

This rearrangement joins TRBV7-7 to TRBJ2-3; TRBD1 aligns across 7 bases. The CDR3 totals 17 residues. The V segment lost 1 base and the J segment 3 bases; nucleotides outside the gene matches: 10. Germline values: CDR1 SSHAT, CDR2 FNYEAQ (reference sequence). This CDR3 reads CASSLEARGLKTDTQYF. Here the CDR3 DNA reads TGTGCCAGCAGCTTAGAGGCCAGGGGGTTGAAAACAGATACGCAGTATTTT.

The CDR3 DNA reads TGTGCCAGCAGTCCGGAATTTGGACGGGGTTACAATGAGCAGTTCTTC. Translation: CASSPEFGRGYNEQFF. The V call is TRBV27, the J call TRBJ2-1, with D tentatively TRBD2 (5 bases). Trimming stripped 5 bases from V and 4 bases from J, with 18 bases between. CDR1 and CDR2 from the germline V gene are MNHEY and SMNVEV (reference sequence). CDR3 length equals 16 residues.

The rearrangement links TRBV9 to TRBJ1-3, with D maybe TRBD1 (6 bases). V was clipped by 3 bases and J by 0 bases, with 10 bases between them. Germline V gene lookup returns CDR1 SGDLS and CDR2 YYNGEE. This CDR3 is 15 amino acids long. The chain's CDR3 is CASSAGQSSGNTIYF. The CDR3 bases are TGTGCCAGCAGCGCCGGACAGAGCTCTGGAAACACCATATATTTT. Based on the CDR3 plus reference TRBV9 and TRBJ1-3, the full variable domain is DSGVTQTPKHLITATGQRVTLRCSPRSGDLSVYWYQQSLDQGLQFLIQYYNGEERAKGNILERFSAQQFPDLHSELNLSSLELGDSALYFCASSAGQSSGNTIYFGEGSWLTVV.

The CDR3 protein is CASSVKGGLDSYEQYF. Here the CDR3 DNA reads TGTGCCAGCAGCGTTAAAGGGGGCCTCGACTCCTACGAGCAGTACTTC. This chain links TRBV9 with TRBJ2-7; TRBD1 agrees at 7 bases. The CDR3 is 16 amino acids. V lost 2 bases and J lost 0; bases outside the gene matches: 8. Germline CDR1 and CDR2: SGDLS and YYNGEE.

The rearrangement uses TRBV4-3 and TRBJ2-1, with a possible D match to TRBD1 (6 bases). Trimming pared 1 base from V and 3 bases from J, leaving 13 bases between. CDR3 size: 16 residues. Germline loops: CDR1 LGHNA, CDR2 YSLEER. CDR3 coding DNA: TGCGCCAGCAGCCAAGGTTTGGGGGCCTTCTACAATGAGCAGTTCTTC. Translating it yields CASSQGLGAFYNEQFF.

The CDR3: CASSPSVIEITEAFF. In nucleotides, the CDR3 is TGTGCCAGCTCACCTAGCGTTATCGAGATCACTGAAGCTTTCTTT. The chain uses TRBV18 and TRBJ1-1; no definite D call. V was shortened by 3 bases and J by 4 bases, with 15 bases between the two germline ends. CDR1 KGHSH and CDR2 LQKENI come from the germline V gene. The CDR3 is made up of 15 amino acids.

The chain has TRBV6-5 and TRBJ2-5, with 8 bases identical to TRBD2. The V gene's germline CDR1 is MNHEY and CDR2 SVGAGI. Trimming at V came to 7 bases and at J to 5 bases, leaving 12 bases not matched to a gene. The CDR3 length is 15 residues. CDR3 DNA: TGTGCCAGCACCCCACCGGGACTAGAGTGGGAGACCCAGTACTTC. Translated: CASTPPGLEWETQYF.

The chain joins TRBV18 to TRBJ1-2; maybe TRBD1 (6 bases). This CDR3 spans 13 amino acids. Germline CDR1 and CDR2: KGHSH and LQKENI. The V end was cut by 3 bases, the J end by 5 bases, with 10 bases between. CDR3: CASSPDRSYGYTF. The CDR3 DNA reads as TGTGCCAGCTCACCGGACAGATCATATGGCTACACCTTC.

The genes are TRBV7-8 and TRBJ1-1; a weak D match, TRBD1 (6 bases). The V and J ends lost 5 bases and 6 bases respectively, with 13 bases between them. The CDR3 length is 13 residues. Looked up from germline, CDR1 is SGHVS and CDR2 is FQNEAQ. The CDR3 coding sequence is TGTGCCAGCAGCCCTCAAGGACAGCCTGAAGCTTTCTTT. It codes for CASSPQGQPEAFF.

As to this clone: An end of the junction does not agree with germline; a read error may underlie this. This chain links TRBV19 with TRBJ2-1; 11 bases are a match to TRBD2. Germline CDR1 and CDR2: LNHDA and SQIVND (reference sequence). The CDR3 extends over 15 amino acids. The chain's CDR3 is CASIIAGGVSNEQFF. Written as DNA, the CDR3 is TGTGCCAGTATTATAGCGGGGGGGGTAAGCAATGAGCAGTTCTTC.

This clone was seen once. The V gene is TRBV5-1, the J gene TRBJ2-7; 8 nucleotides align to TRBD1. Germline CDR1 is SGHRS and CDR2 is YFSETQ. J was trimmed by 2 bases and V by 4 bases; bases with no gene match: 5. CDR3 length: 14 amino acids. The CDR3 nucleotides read TGCGCCAGCAGCCCGGGGGACAGGCCCTACGAGCAGTACTTC. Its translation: CASSPGDRPYEQYF.

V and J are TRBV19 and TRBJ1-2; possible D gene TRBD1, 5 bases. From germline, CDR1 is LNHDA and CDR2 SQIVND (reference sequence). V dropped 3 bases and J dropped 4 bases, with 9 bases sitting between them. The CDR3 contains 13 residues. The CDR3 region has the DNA TGTGCCAGTAGTATTGGTAGGGGCTATGGCTACACCTTC. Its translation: CASSIGRGYGYTF. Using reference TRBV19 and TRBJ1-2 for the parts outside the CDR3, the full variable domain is DGGITQSPKYLFRKEGQNVTLSCEQNLNHDAMYWYRQDPGQGLRLIYYSQIVNDFQKGDIAEGYSVSREKKESFPLTVTSAQKNPTAFYLCASSIGRGYGYTFGSGTRLTVV.

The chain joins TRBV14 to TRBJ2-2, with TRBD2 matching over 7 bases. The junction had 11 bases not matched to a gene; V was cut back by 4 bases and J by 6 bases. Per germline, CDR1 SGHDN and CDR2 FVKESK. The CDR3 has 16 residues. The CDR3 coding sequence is TGTGCCAGCAGCCGAGTTCGACTAGCCTCAGCCGGGGAGCTGTTTTTT. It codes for CASSRVRLASAGELFF.

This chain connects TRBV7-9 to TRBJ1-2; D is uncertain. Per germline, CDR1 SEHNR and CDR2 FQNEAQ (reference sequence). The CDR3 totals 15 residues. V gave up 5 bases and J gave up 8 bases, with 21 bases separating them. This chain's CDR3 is CASSGATVTIRGYTF. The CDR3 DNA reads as TGTGCCAGCAGCGGAGCGACGGTAACTATTAGGGGCTACACCTTC. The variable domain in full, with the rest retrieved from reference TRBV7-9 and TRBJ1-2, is DTGVSQNPRHKITKRGQNVTFRCDPISEHNRLYWYRQTLGQGPEFLTYFQNEAQLEKSRLLSDRFSAERPKGSFSTLEIQRTEQGDSAMYLCASSGATVTIRGYTFGSGTRLTVV.

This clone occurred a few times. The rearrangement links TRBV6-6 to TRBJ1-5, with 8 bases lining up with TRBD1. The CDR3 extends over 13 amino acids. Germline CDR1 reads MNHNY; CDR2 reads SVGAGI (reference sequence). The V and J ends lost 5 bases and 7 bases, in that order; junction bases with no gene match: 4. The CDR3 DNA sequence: TGTGCCAGCAGTGGACAGGGTTACCAGCCCCAGCATTTT. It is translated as CASSGQGYQPQHF.

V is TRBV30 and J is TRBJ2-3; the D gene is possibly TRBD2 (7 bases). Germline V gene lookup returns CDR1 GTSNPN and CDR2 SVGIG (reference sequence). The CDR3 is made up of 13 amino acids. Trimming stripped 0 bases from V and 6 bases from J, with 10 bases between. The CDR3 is CAWSVKGGDTQYF. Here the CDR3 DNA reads TGTGCCTGGAGTGTAAAGGGGGGGGATACGCAGTATTTT.

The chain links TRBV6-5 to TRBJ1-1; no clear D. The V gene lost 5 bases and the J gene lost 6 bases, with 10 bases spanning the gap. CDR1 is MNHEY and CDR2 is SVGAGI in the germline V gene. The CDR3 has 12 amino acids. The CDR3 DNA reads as TGTGCCAGCAGTCTTTCCCGTTCTGAAGCTTTCTTT. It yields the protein CASSLSRSEAFF.

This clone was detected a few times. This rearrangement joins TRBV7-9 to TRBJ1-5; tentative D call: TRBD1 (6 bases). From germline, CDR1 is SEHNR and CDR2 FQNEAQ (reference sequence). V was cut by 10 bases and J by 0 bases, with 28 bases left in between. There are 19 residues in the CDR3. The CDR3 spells CATLPDGGQTGHSNQPQHF. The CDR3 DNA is TGTGCCACCCTCCCGGACGGCGGACAGACGGGCCATAGCAATCAGCCCCAGCATTTT.

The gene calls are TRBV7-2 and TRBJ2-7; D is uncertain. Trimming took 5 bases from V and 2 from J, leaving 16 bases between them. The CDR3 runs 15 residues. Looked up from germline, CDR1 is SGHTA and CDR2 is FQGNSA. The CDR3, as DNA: TGTGCCAGCAGCGCGGCCCCCCAGAGGACCTACGAGCAGTACTTC. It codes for CASSAAPQRTYEQYF.

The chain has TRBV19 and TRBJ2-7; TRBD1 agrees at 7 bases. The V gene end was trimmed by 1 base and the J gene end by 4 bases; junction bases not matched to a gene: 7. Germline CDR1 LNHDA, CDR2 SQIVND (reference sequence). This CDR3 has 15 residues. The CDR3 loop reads CASSIAGQNLYEQYF. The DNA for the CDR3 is TGTGCCAGTAGTATAGCGGGACAGAACCTATACGAGCAGTACTTC.